This T cell receptor (beta chain) originates from a study of T cell changes during pregnancy in multiple sclerosis. This clone has a single count. CDR1 is SEHNR and CDR2 is FQNEAQ in the germline V gene (reference sequence). This CDR3 is 12 amino acids long. The V and J ends lost 2 bases and 15 bases, in that order; junction bases with no gene match: 5. Profiling relied on immunoSEQ multiplex PCR, and the TCRdb table lists in-frame clones only, not all of them. The data contain 65,000 to 75,000 clones, 92% of them singletons. The V call is TRBV7-9, the J call TRBJ1-4; TRBD1 aligns across 8 bases. This specimen was peripheral blood, taken after pregnancy. This TCR derives from a female donor in good health, enrolled as a control in a pregnancy study. The chain's CDR3 is CASSLPRTGLFF. The CDR3 DNA is TGTGCCAGCAGCTTACCCAGGACAGGGTTGTTTTTT.